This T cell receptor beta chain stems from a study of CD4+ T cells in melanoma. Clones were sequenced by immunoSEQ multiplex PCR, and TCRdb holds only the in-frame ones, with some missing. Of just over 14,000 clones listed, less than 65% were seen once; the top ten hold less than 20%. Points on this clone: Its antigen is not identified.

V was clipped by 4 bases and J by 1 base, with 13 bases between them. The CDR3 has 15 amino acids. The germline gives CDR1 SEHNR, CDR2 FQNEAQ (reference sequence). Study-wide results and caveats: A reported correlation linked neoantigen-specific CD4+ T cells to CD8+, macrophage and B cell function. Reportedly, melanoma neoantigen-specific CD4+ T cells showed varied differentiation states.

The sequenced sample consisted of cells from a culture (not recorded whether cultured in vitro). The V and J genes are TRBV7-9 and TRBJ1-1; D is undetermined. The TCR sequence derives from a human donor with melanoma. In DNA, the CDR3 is TGTGCCAGCAGCTCAGGCGGGCGGGGGAACACTGAAGCTTTCTTT. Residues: CASSSGGRGNTEAFF. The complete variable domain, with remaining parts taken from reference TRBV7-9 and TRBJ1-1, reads DTGVSQNPRHKITKRGQNVTFRCDPISEHNRLYWYRQTLGQGPEFLTYFQNEAQLEKSRLLSDRFSAERPKGSFSTLEIQRTEQGDSAMYLCASSSGGRGNTEAFFGQGTRLTVV.